The 19 T cell receptor beta chains below were found in one sample sequenced in a study of T cell repertoires in cytomegalovirus infection. Their specific antigens are unknown. TCRdb fed the reads into MiXCR, producing one record per CDR3 protein. This sample has roughly 69,000 distinct CDR3 sequences, with about 19% found just once. The sample here was CD8+ T cells from cultured PBMCs, taken from culture after CMV antigen stimulation. Receptor source: a human donor in good health (CMV status not recorded). Some clones in this sample may be carry-over from other donors' samples.

This clonotype showed up just a few times. J is TRBJ1-2 and V is TRBV4-1, with D maybe TRBD1 (6 bases). The CDR3 has 15 residues. V was cut by 2 bases and J by 1 base, with 11 bases left in between. Germline loops: CDR1 MGHRA, CDR2 YSYEKL. For the CDR3, the DNA is TGCGCCAGCAGCCAAAATACAGGGAATAACTATGGCTACACCTTC. It encodes CASSQNTGNNYGYTF.

This clonotype was seen more than once but under ten times. This chain links TRBV20-1 with TRBJ1-4; TRBD1 agrees at 11 bases. Germline CDR1 and CDR2: DFQATT and SNEGSKA (reference sequence). Trimming took 6 bases from V and 5 from J; bases not matched to a gene: 5. The CDR3 spans 14 residues. The CDR3 nucleotides read TGCAGTGCAAAGTGGACAGGGGGCAATGAAAAACTGTTTTTT. Its protein product is CSAKWTGGNEKLFF.

The chain is built from TRBV19 and TRBJ1-1, with TRBD1 identical over 8 bases. The CDR3 has 14 residues. In germline, CDR1 is LNHDA, CDR2 SQIVND (reference sequence). V shed 1 base, J shed 5 bases, and the junction held 3 bases outside the gene matches. The CDR3 coding sequence is TGTGCCAGTAGTATAGTCCAGGGGGCTACTGAAGCTTTCTTT. Encoded protein: CASSIVQGATEAFF. Combining the CDR3 with reference TRBV19 and TRBJ1-1 gives the whole variable domain DGGITQSPKYLFRKEGQNVTLSCEQNLNHDAMYWYRQDPGQGLRLIYYSQIVNDFQKGDIAEGYSVSREKKESFPLTVTSAQKNPTAFYLCASSIVQGATEAFFGQGTRLTVV.

This clonotype was seen a handful of times. The rearrangement links TRBV7-8 to TRBJ2-5; 7 nucleotides agree with TRBD1. Germline V CDR1 and CDR2: SGHVS, FQNEAQ. The CDR3 runs to 13 residues. V was pared by 5 bases and J by 4 bases, with 4 bases of the junction left unmatched. This CDR3 is CASSHNRGETQYF. The CDR3 DNA reads TGTGCCAGCAGCCATAACAGGGGAGAGACCCAGTACTTC.

This chain's CDR3 is CASSHRDSTYEQYF. The CDR3 region has the DNA TGCGCCAGCAGCCACCGGGACAGCACCTACGAGCAGTACTTC. The gene calls are TRBV4-1 and TRBJ2-7; 7 nucleotides match TRBD1. The CDR3 has 14 residues. The germline gives CDR1 MGHRA, CDR2 YSYEKL. J was trimmed by 2 bases and V by 3 bases; bases with no gene match: 4.

This clonotype was recorded once. The J gene is TRBJ2-4, the V gene TRBV7-2, with D possibly TRBD2 on 7 matching bases. The germline V gene encodes CDR1 SGHTA and CDR2 FQGNSA. The V end was cut by 2 bases, the J end by 1 base, with 18 bases between. This CDR3 comprises 18 residues. For the CDR3, the DNA is TGTGCCAGCAGCTTAAATTCGCGGGGGCCGCTGGCCAAAAACATTCAGTACTTC. Translation gives CASSLNSRGPLAKNIQYF.

The table lists this clonotype with many counts. CDR3 coding DNA: TGTGCCAGCAGCTTATTTGGGGCGACGGGGGAGCTGTTTTTT. It specifies CASSLFGATGELFF. The rearrangement links TRBV7-6 to TRBJ2-2; possibly TRBD1 for D (5 bases). The CDR3 is 14 amino acids. V lost 2 bases and J 8 bases, leaving 12 bases between the germline ends. Germline V CDR1 and CDR2: SGHVS, FNYEAQ. The full variable domain, its missing parts supplied by reference TRBV7-6 and TRBJ2-2, is GAGVSQSPRYKVTKRGQDVALRCDPISGHVSLYWYRQALGQGPEFLTYFNYEAQQDKSGLPNDRFSAERPEGSISTLTIQRTEQRDSAMYRCASSLFGATGELFFGEGSRLTVL.

This clonotype was recorded a few times. The CDR3 region has the DNA TGTGCCAGCAGCCGGTCTGTTGTCAATGAGCAGTTCTTC. Amino acid sequence: CASSRSVVNEQFF. This chain connects TRBV7-2 to TRBJ2-1; no clear D. The germline CDR1 and CDR2 sequences are SGHTA and FQGNSA. The CDR3 is 13 amino acids. Trimming shortened V by 5 bases and J by 6 bases, and 11 bases separated the two germline ends.

This clonotype was observed a few times. The chain carries TRBV12-3 or TRBV12-4 and TRBJ2-1, with 9 positions matching TRBD2. This CDR3 spans 15 amino acids. V lost 5 bases, J lost 4 bases, and 6 bases stayed unmatched. The DNA for the CDR3 is TGTGCCAGCAGTAGAAGGACTAGCGCTTACAATGAGCAGTTCTTC. Protein: CASSRRTSAYNEQFF.

The chain couples TRBV27 to TRBJ1-1; D gene ambiguous. CDR1 is MNHEY, CDR2 SMNVEV, per germline (reference sequence). CDR3 size: 15 residues. The V and J ends lost 6 bases and 1 base respectively, with 15 bases between them. The CDR3 region has the DNA TGTGCCAGCAGCCCATTACAGCATCCGAACACTGAAGCTTTCTTT. Protein: CASSPLQHPNTEAFF.

This sequence joins TRBV7-6 and TRBJ2-3; TRBD1 might be the D (6 bases). Deletions cut 10 bases from V and 6 bases from J, with 14 bases between. The germline CDR1 and CDR2 sequences are SGHVS and FNYEAQ. The CDR3 runs 12 residues. The CDR3 coding sequence is TGTGCCACCAGGGGCGATTGGGATACGCAGTATTTT. This gives the protein CATRGDWDTQYF.

The CDR3 DNA reads as TGCGCCAGCAGCCAAGATACGGGGAGGAACACTGAAGCTTTCTTT. Translated, it gives CASSQDTGRNTEAFF. The chain links TRBV4-3 to TRBJ1-1; no clear D. This CDR3 is built from 15 residues. V shed 0 bases and J shed 1 base, with 9 bases lying between them. Germline CDR1 reads LGHNA; CDR2 reads YSLEER.

This chain joins TRBV28 and TRBJ1-6; TRBD1 aligns across 7 bases. The junction had 7 bases not matched to a gene; V was cut back by 5 bases and J by 0 bases. The CDR3 contains 17 residues. The germline V gene encodes CDR1 MDHEN and CDR2 SYDVKM. CDR3 amino acids: CASSPGQVSSYNSPLHF. CDR3 bases: TGTGCCAGCAGTCCCGGACAGGTTAGCTCCTATAATTCACCCCTCCACTTT. Full variable domain (remainder filled in from reference TRBV28 and TRBJ1-6): DVKVTQSSRYLVKRTGEKVFLECVQDMDHENMFWYRQDPGLGLRLIYFSYDVKMKEKGDIPEGYSVSREKKERFSLILESASTNQTSMYLCASSPGQVSSYNSPLHFGNGTRLTVT.

This chain uses TRBV12-3 or TRBV12-4 with TRBJ1-1, with D possibly matching TRBD1 (6 bases). This CDR3 contains 15 residues. The V end was cut by 4 bases, the J end by 1 base, with 13 bases between. The CDR3 bases are TGTGCCAGCAGTTCAATCAGGACAGAGAACACTGAAGCTTTCTTT. The encoded protein is CASSSIRTENTEAFF.

This clonotype was recorded a few times. J is TRBJ2-7 and V is TRBV7-6, with 7 bases that match TRBD1. Germline CDR1 SGHVS, CDR2 FNYEAQ. V gave up 1 base and J gave up 1 base; unmatched junction bases: 10. The CDR3 length is 17 residues. For the CDR3, the DNA is TGTGCCAGCAGCTTAGACTTAGGACAGGAGCCATCCTACGAGCAGTACTTC. This encodes CASSLDLGQEPSYEQYF.

This clonotype has just a few counts. The chain employs TRBV19 and TRBJ1-5; the D gene is possibly TRBD1 (6 bases). Germline CDR1 reads LNHDA; CDR2 reads SQIVND (reference sequence). Trimming stripped 6 bases from V and 6 bases from J, with 18 bases between. This CDR3 has 15 residues. The CDR3 protein is CASRYRDQLGQPQHF. CDR3 bases: TGTGCCAGTAGGTACAGGGATCAGTTAGGTCAGCCCCAGCATTTT.

This clonotype was recorded a few times. This sequence joins TRBV6-1 and TRBJ2-3; TRBD2 aligns across 10 bases. The CDR3 runs to 19 residues. The V gene's germline CDR1 is MNHNS and CDR2 SASEGT. Germline trimming cut 6 bases from V and 0 bases from J; bases unmatched to any gene: 15. The CDR3 protein is CASRFFFPTSGASTDTQYF. CDR3 bases: TGTGCCAGCAGATTCTTCTTTCCAACTAGCGGGGCGAGCACAGATACGCAGTATTTT.

The chain couples TRBV7-7 to TRBJ1-1; D is undetermined. CDR1 SSHAT and CDR2 FNYEAQ come from the germline V gene (reference sequence). Between the trimmed V and J ends, which lost 8 bases and 5 bases, there was a span of 27 bases. The CDR3 contains 17 residues. The CDR3 here is CASLPLRTGVLGTEAFF. The CDR3 DNA reads as TGTGCCAGCCTCCCTCTCAGAACCGGGGTACTGGGGACTGAAGCTTTCTTT.

Points on this clonotype: This is likely a read error, given that the CDR3 carries no conserved phenylalanine or tryptophan at its end. The V call is TRBV7-2, the J call TRBJ2-3, with 13 bases fitting TRBD2. Unmatched junction bases numbered 4, after V lost 3 bases and J lost 1 base. CDR1 and CDR2 from the germline V gene are SGHTA and FQGNSA. The CDR3 consists of 17 residues. CDR3 amino acids: CASSFNGLAGGTDTQYL. In DNA, the CDR3 is TGTGCCAGCAGCTTCAATGGACTAGCGGGGGGCACAGATACGCAGTATTTA.